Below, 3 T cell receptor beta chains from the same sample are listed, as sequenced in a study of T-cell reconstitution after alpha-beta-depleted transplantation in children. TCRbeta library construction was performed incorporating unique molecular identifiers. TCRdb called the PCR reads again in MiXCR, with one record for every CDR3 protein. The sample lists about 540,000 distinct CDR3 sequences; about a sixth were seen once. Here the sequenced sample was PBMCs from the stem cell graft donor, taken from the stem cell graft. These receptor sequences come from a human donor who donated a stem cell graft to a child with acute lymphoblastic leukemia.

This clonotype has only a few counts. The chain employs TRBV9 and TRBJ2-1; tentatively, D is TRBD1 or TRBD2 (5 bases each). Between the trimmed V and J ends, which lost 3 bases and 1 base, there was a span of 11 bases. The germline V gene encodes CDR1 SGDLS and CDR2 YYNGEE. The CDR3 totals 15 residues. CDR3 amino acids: CASSALWGSYNEQFF. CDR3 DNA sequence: TGTGCCAGCAGCGCCCTTTGGGGGTCCTACAATGAGCAGTTCTTC.

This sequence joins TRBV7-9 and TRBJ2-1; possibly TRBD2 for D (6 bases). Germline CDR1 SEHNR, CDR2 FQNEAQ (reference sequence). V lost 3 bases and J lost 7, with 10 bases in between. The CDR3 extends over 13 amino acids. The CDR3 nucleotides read TGTGCCAGCAGCTTGAAAGGGAGGAATGAGCAGTTCTTC. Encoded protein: CASSLKGRNEQFF.

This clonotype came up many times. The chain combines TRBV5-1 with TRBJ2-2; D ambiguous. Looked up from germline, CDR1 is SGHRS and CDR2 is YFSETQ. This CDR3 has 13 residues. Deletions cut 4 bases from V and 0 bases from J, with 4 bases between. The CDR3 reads CASSTTNTGELFF. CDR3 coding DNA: TGCGCCAGCAGCACTACGAACACCGGGGAGCTGTTTTTT.